These 32 T cell receptor beta chains came from one sample sequenced in a study of response to subunit inactivated influenza vaccine. MiXCR was run by TCRdb on the RT-PCR reads, yielding one entry per CDR3 protein. The sample holds more than 400,000 distinct CDR3 sequences, less than 7.5% seen once. This sample comprised PBMCs from blood, obtained about 23 months after vaccination. These TCRs come from a man aged 50 to 75 who received an inactivated influenza vaccine.

This clonotype was seen only a few times. This chain joins TRBV6-5 and TRBJ2-1, with D perhaps matching TRBD2 (6 bases). V was clipped by 0 bases and J by 7 bases, with 10 bases between them. The CDR3 length is 14 residues. CDR1 and CDR2 (germline): MNHEY, SVGAGI. The CDR3 DNA reads TGTGCCAGCAGTTACTCGAATGCGGGGAATGAGCAGTTCTTC. Translated, it gives CASSYSNAGNEQFF.

The chain combines TRBV18 with TRBJ2-2, with 10 bases lining up with TRBD2. V lost 0 bases and J lost 7; bases outside the gene matches: 11. The CDR3 runs to 18 residues. The germline gives CDR1 KGHSH, CDR2 LQKENI. CDR3 nucleotides: TGTGCCAGCTCACCACCCTTGGTAGCGGGAGGACTCGGCGGGGAGCTGTTTTTT. Amino acid sequence: CASSPPLVAGGLGGELFF.

This chain joins TRBV20-1 and TRBJ2-1; D unresolved. This CDR3 comprises 13 residues. Trimming shortened V by 4 bases and J by 7 bases, and 14 bases separated the two germline ends. Germline V lookup: CDR1 DFQATT, CDR2 SNEGSKA (reference sequence). The CDR3 region is CSATLPQRNEQFF. The CDR3 DNA reads as TGCAGTGCTACCCTACCTCAGAGAAATGAGCAGTTCTTC.

The rearrangement uses TRBV28 and TRBJ2-4; 7 nucleotides line up with TRBD1. The CDR3 consists of 16 residues. V trimming: 6 bases; J trimming: 1 base; junction bases outside the gene matches: 9. The V gene's germline CDR1 is MDHEN and CDR2 SYDVKM. As DNA, the CDR3 is TGTGCCAGCAGACGACAAACACAGGGGGCCAAAAACATTCAGTACTTC. It specifies CASRRQTQGAKNIQYF.

This clonotype occurred many times. The chain links TRBV29-1 to TRBJ2-7; D ambiguous. Germline V gene lookup returns CDR1 SQVTM and CDR2 ANQGSEA. The CDR3 is 12 residues long. V shed 4 bases and J shed 1 base, with 8 bases lying between them. The CDR3 spells CSVGSASYEQYF. In DNA, the CDR3 is TGCAGCGTTGGTTCCGCTTCCTACGAGCAGTACTTC.

This clonotype appeared a few times. The rearrangement uses TRBV10-3 and TRBJ2-1; 15 bases align to TRBD2. CDR3 length: 15 amino acids. CDR1 and CDR2 (germline): ENHRY, SYGVKD. The V segment lost 10 bases and the J segment 2 bases; nucleotides outside the gene matches: 3. The CDR3 nucleotides are TGTGCCACGGGACTAGCGGGAGGACCCTACAATGAGCAGTTCTTC. Protein sequence: CATGLAGGPYNEQFF.

This clonotype was observed at least ten times. The V call is TRBV15, the J call TRBJ2-1, with 11 bases lining up with TRBD1. Germline V lookup: CDR1 LNHNV, CDR2 YYDKDF (reference sequence). This CDR3 spans 16 amino acids. J gave up 6 bases and V 3 bases, and 7 bases lay outside the gene matches. The CDR3 loop reads CATSSPRDRGFNEQFF. CDR3 in DNA: TGTGCCACCAGCAGTCCCCGGGACAGGGGGTTCAATGAGCAGTTCTTC.

V and J are TRBV27 and TRBJ1-4; D unresolved. Looked up from germline, CDR1 is MNHEY and CDR2 is SMNVEV (reference sequence). The CDR3 contains 15 residues. The V end lost 0 bases, the J end lost 3 bases, and 8 bases lay between the germline ends. CDR3 coding DNA: TGTGCCAGCAGTTTATCGGGAGGGCCTAATGAAAAACTGTTTTTT. It codes for CASSLSGGPNEKLFF.

This clonotype was seen only a few times. The chain uses TRBV7-9 and TRBJ2-7; D perhaps matches TRBD1 (5 bases). The CDR3 covers 12 residues. Trimming removed 5 bases from V and 9 bases from J, with 14 bases in between. Germline V gene data show CDR1 as SEHNR and CDR2 as FQNEAQ (reference sequence). CDR3 sequence (DNA): TGTGCCAGCAGCCAGGGTGGGCCCGGGCAGTACTTC. Translated: CASSQGGPGQYF.

V and J are TRBV6-1 and TRBJ2-7; 7 bases are a match to TRBD1. J lost 3 bases, V lost 5 bases, and 7 bases had no gene match. The CDR3 contains 14 residues. Per germline, CDR1 MNHNS and CDR2 SASEGT. CDR3 DNA sequence: TGTGCCAGCAGTACGGGACAGACATTCTACGAGCAGTACTTC. Residues: CASSTGQTFYEQYF.

This clonotype was observed at least ten times. J is TRBJ2-7 and V is TRBV15; 8 bases map to TRBD1. V shed 4 bases and J 2 bases; nucleotides not matched to a gene: 7. The germline CDR1 and CDR2 sequences are LNHNV and YYDKDF (reference sequence). The CDR3 sequence is 15 residues long. CDR3 residues: CATSKDRGKTYEQYF. The CDR3 DNA reads as TGTGCCACCAGCAAAGACAGGGGAAAAACCTACGAGCAGTACTTC.

The table lists this clonotype with a few counts. This rearrangement joins TRBV29-1 to TRBJ2-1, with TRBD1 as a possible D gene (6 bases). The CDR3 has 14 residues. With 6 bases removed from V and 5 bases from J, the gap between germline ends came to 17 bases. CDR1 is SQVTM and CDR2 is ANQGSEA in the germline V gene. CDR3 sequence: CSVGWWGRHNEQFF. As DNA, the CDR3 is TGCAGCGTGGGGTGGTGGGGGCGGCACAATGAGCAGTTCTTC.

V usage is TRBV11-2 and J usage is TRBJ2-3, with TRBD2 identical over 12 bases. With 5 bases clipped from V and 4 bases from J, the junction kept 10 bases outside the gene matches. This CDR3 comprises 17 residues. The germline gives CDR1 SGHAT, CDR2 FQNNGV. The CDR3 DNA is TGTGCCAGCAGCCTTAGATGGACTAGCGGGGATGCAGATACGCAGTATTTT. Protein sequence: CASSLRWTSGDADTQYF.

CDR3 protein: CAIRSITSGAALREQFF. Here the CDR3 DNA reads TGTGCCATCAGGTCTATAACTAGCGGGGCGGCATTACGAGAGCAGTTCTTC. This rearrangement joins TRBV10-3 to TRBJ2-1, with TRBD2 identical over 10 bases. Per germline, CDR1 ENHRY and CDR2 SYGVKD. The length of the CDR3 is 17 residues. V was clipped by 6 bases and J by 10 bases; unmatched bases: 18.

The table lists this clonotype with a few counts. V and J are TRBV7-2 and TRBJ2-2; 7 nucleotides match TRBD1. The germline gives CDR1 SGHTA, CDR2 FQGNSA. The CDR3 sequence is 17 residues long. J gave up 5 bases and V 4 bases, and 13 bases lay outside the gene matches. The CDR3 bases are TGTGCCAGCAGCTCAAGGCCTCCGGGACAGAAGACCGGGGAGCTGTTTTTT. It encodes CASSSRPPGQKTGELFF.

On this clonotype: A single base separates this from a much larger clone, so it may be a read error. This chain connects TRBV7-2 to TRBJ2-7, with 8 bases lining up with TRBD1. Germline V CDR1 and CDR2: SGHTA, FQGNSA. The CDR3 is made up of 11 amino acids. CDR3 nucleotide sequence: TGTGCCAGCGGACAGGGCTACGAGCAGCACTTC. This codes for CASGQGYEQHF.

This clonotype was picked up many times. The genes are TRBV5-1 and TRBJ1-4; D is possibly TRBD1 (5 bases). V lost 4 bases, J lost 0 bases, and 10 bases lay in between. The CDR3 has 15 amino acids. The germline V gene has CDR1 SGHRS and CDR2 YFSETQ. The DNA for the CDR3 is TGCGCCAGCAGCCCGCAGGGTGCAACTAATGAAAAACTGTTTTTT. It encodes CASSPQGATNEKLFF.

In this sample, this clonotype turned up a few times. This chain uses TRBV6-2 or TRBV6-3 with TRBJ1-5, with unresolved D. Trimming left V 0 bases short and J 1 base short, with 4 bases between. CDR1 MNHEY and CDR2 SVGEGT come from the germline V gene. The CDR3 length is 14 residues. The CDR3 loop reads CASSYSWSNQPQHF. CDR3 coding DNA: TGTGCCAGCAGTTACTCTTGGAGCAATCAGCCCCAGCATTTT.

In this sample, this clonotype turned up many times. The gene calls are TRBV30 and TRBJ1-1; possibly TRBD1 for D (6 bases). From germline, CDR1 is GTSNPN and CDR2 SVGIG (reference sequence). V lost 2 bases, J lost 0 bases, and 7 bases lay in between. CDR3 length: 13 residues. CDR3 sequence reads: CAWSTGMNTEAFF. Here the CDR3 DNA reads TGTGCCTGGAGTACAGGGATGAACACTGAAGCTTTCTTT.

The chain links TRBV12-3 or TRBV12-4 to TRBJ1-2; D not resolved. This CDR3 has 14 amino acids. Trimming left V 3 bases short and J 6 bases short, with 14 bases between. CDR3: CASSFGGMRNGYTF. The CDR3 nucleotides are TGTGCCAGCAGTTTCGGAGGAATGAGAAATGGCTACACCTTC.

This chain connects TRBV3-1 to TRBJ2-3, with TRBD2 matching over 8 bases. The ends lost 1 base at V and 3 bases at J; junction bases unmatched: 3. The germline V gene encodes CDR1 LGHDT and CDR2 YNNKEL (reference sequence). The CDR3 length is 15 residues. CDR3 DNA sequence: TGTGCCAGCAGCCAAGGGCGGGGGGCTACAGATACGCAGTATTTT. Its protein product is CASSQGRGATDTQYF.

This clonotype was counted at least ten times. The chain recombines TRBV12-3 or TRBV12-4 with TRBJ2-1; D ambiguous. The CDR3 length is 11 residues. V lost 6 bases, J lost 7 bases, and 7 bases lay in between. CDR3 nucleotide sequence: TGTGCCAGCAGATATGATAATGAGCAGTTCTTC. This translates into CASRYDNEQFF.

With respect to this clonotype: One base away lies a much larger clone, so this may be a sequencing read error. The CDR3 spells CASSRATGPGELFF. CDR3 DNA: TGTGCCAGCAGTCGAGCGACAGGTCCCGGGGAGCTGTTTTTT. This chain connects TRBV12-3 or TRBV12-4 to TRBJ2-2, with D possibly TRBD1 on 6 matching bases. The germline V and J ends were trimmed by 5 bases and 6 bases, with 13 bases remaining between them. CDR3 length: 14 amino acids.

This clonotype was seen a few times. The chain combines TRBV28 with TRBJ2-1; 9 positions match TRBD2. This CDR3 has 16 amino acids. Germline CDR1 is MDHEN and CDR2 is SYDVKM. The V gene end was trimmed by 2 bases and the J gene end by 4 bases; junction bases not matched to a gene: 6. CDR3 in DNA: TGTGCCAGCAGTTTACTTCCTAGCGGGAATTACAATGAGCAGTTCTTC. It codes for CASSLLPSGNYNEQFF.

This clonotype was picked up a small number of times. The V gene is TRBV6-1, the J gene TRBJ2-2; D perhaps matches TRBD1 (6 bases). Trimming pared 6 bases from V and 3 bases from J, leaving 11 bases between. Germline CDR1 reads MNHNS; CDR2 reads SASEGT. This CDR3 region has 14 residues. The CDR3 region has the DNA TGTGCCAGCAGGGTCGGACAGTACACCGGGGAGCTGTTTTTT. Amino acids: CASRVGQYTGELFF.

The rearrangement joins TRBV28 to TRBJ1-2; D gene uncertain. Per the germline V gene, CDR1 is MDHEN and CDR2 is SYDVKM. Trimming stripped 1 base from V and 0 bases from J, with 6 bases between. The CDR3 is 14 amino acids. CDR3 in amino acids: CASSLSGSNYGYTF. The CDR3 DNA reads as TGTGCCAGCAGTTTATCTGGGTCTAACTATGGCTACACCTTC.

V and J are TRBV7-6 and TRBJ2-5; TRBD1 matches at 10 bases. Germline V gene data show CDR1 as SGHVS and CDR2 as FNYEAQ. The CDR3 totals 16 residues. J was trimmed by 4 bases and V by 5 bases; bases with no gene match: 10. The CDR3 coding sequence is TGTGCCAGCAGCCCCCAGACAGGGGGCGTAGGAGAGACCCAGTACTTC. It codes for CASSPQTGGVGETQYF. The full variable domain, completed using reference TRBV7-6 and TRBJ2-5, is GAGVSQSPRYKVTKRGQDVALRCDPISGHVSLYWYRQALGQGPEFLTYFNYEAQQDKSGLPNDRFSAERPEGSISTLTIQRTEQRDSAMYRCASSPQTGGVGETQYFGPGTRLLVL.

The V call is TRBV9, the J call TRBJ2-7, with D perhaps being TRBD1 or TRBD2 (5 bases each). The length of the CDR3 is 14 residues. Trimming removed 4 bases at V and 6 bases at J, with 17 bases between. Looked up from germline, CDR1 is SGDLS and CDR2 is YYNGEE. This CDR3 is CASSPGTGPIEQYF. In DNA, the CDR3 is TGTGCCAGCAGCCCTGGGACGGGCCCCATCGAGCAGTACTTC.

The sample holds many counts of this clonotype. The chain couples TRBV10-3 to TRBJ1-2, with a weak D call TRBD1 (5 bases). V shed 7 bases and J shed 5 bases, with 8 bases lying between them. This CDR3 is built from 11 residues. Germline loops: CDR1 ENHRY, CDR2 SYGVKD. The CDR3 loop reads CAINGGYGYTF. The CDR3 DNA sequence: TGTGCCATCAATGGGGGGTATGGCTACACCTTC.

The chain joins TRBV20-1 to TRBJ1-2, with a tentative D call TRBD1 (5 bases). Germline V gene data show CDR1 as DFQATT and CDR2 as SNEGSKA (reference sequence). This CDR3 has 16 amino acids. Between the trimmed V and J ends, which lost 3 bases and 2 bases, there was a span of 19 bases. CDR3 in DNA: TGCAGTGCTAGCGAAGCCGGGACTATGGGCAACTATGGCTACACCTTC. Amino acids: CSASEAGTMGNYGYTF.

This clonotype came up many times. J is TRBJ1-6 and V is TRBV28; no clear D gene. The germline V gene has CDR1 MDHEN and CDR2 SYDVKM. CDR3 length equals 13 residues. Trimming removed 7 bases from V and 8 bases from J, with 12 bases in between. CDR3 sequence reads: CASTKGFYSPLHF. CDR3 DNA: TGTGCCAGCACTAAGGGTTTTTATTCACCCCTCCACTTT.

This clonotype has a count of ten or more. The chain couples TRBV12-3 or TRBV12-4 to TRBJ2-1, with 7 bases that match TRBD2. The CDR3 runs to 15 residues. J gave up 3 bases and V 7 bases, and 9 bases lay outside the gene matches. CDR3 sequence: CASTKASGYYNEQFF. CDR3 nucleotide sequence: TGTGCCAGCACCAAGGCTAGCGGTTACTACAATGAGCAGTTCTTC.